These 28 T cell receptor beta chains originate from one sample sequenced in a study of CD4+ T cells in melanoma. Generated by immunoSEQ multiplex PCR, the TCRdb table keeps only in-frame clones and is missing some. The repertoire holds about 4,900 clones, with approximately 64% as singletons. The sequenced material came from cells from a culture (not recorded whether cultured in vitro). These receptor sequences come from a human donor with melanoma.

V usage is TRBV7-6 and J usage is TRBJ2-3; 14 bases align to TRBD2. Germline V gene data show CDR1 as SGHVS and CDR2 as FNYEAQ. The V and J ends lost 6 bases and 4 bases, in that order; junction bases with no gene match: 9. This CDR3 region has 17 residues. The CDR3: CASSFPKTSGGADTQYF. The CDR3 DNA sequence: TGTGCCAGCAGTTTCCCTAAGACTAGCGGGGGGGCAGATACGCAGTATTTT. The whole variable domain, filled in from reference TRBV7-6 and TRBJ2-3, reads GAGVSQSPRYKVTKRGQDVALRCDPISGHVSLYWYRQALGQGPEFLTYFNYEAQQDKSGLPNDRFSAERPEGSISTLTIQRTEQRDSAMYRCASSFPKTSGGADTQYFGPGTRLTVL.

The table lists this clone with a count of one. The chain couples TRBV9 to TRBJ2-5, with TRBD2 matching over 12 bases. Germline V gene data show CDR1 as SGDLS and CDR2 as YYNGEE. This CDR3 is built from 17 residues. The J segment lost 2 bases and the V segment lost 4 bases, leaving 9 bases of the junction unmatched. For the CDR3, the DNA is TGTGCCAGCAGCCCTGGGACTAGCGGGCGCCCTCAAGAGACCCAGTACTTC. Translated: CASSPGTSGRPQETQYF.

This clone counts as medium-sized. The rearrangement joins TRBV28 to TRBJ2-2, with D hard to call. The germline V gene has CDR1 MDHEN and CDR2 SYDVKM. The CDR3 is made up of 16 amino acids. The V gene lost 6 bases and the J gene lost 4 bases, with 18 bases spanning the gap. This CDR3 reads CASSPGPRTFTGELFF. CDR3 in DNA: TGTGCCAGCAGCCCAGGACCGCGAACTTTCACCGGGGAGCTGTTTTTT.

In its sample, this clone is medium-sized. The V and J genes are TRBV6-5 and TRBJ2-5, with D perhaps TRBD2 (6 bases). The CDR3 contains 15 residues. CDR1 MNHEY and CDR2 SVGAGI come from the germline V gene. Trimming cost V 5 bases and J 5 bases, with 18 bases left between them. As DNA, the CDR3 is TGTGCCAGCAGTCTTACAGGCGCCCGGGGGGAGACCCAGTACTTC. Amino acid sequence: CASSLTGARGETQYF.

The chain uses TRBV28 and TRBJ2-7; TRBD1 matches 7 bases. Trimming took 6 bases from V and 6 from J; bases not matched to a gene: 11. The CDR3 is made up of 14 amino acids. Looked up from germline, CDR1 is MDHEN and CDR2 is SYDVKM. The CDR3: CASSDRQGPGEQYF. CDR3 nucleotides: TGTGCCAGCAGCGACCGACAGGGTCCCGGCGAGCAGTACTTC.

The chain carries TRBV28 and TRBJ2-2; tentatively, D is TRBD1 (5 bases). Per the germline V gene, CDR1 is MDHEN and CDR2 is SYDVKM. Trimming removed 5 bases at V and 0 bases at J, with 10 bases between. This CDR3 is built from 15 residues. CDR3 in amino acids: CASSLGRANTGELFF. Here the CDR3 DNA reads TGTGCCAGCAGTCTAGGCAGGGCGAACACCGGGGAGCTGTTTTTT.

This clone is labeled medium-sized (0.01 to 0.1%). The chain recombines TRBV28 with TRBJ1-4, with D possibly TRBD1 on 6 matching bases. The germline gives CDR1 MDHEN, CDR2 SYDVKM. V was cut by 3 bases and J by 3 bases, with 8 bases left in between. The CDR3 spans 14 residues. The CDR3 sequence: CASSLDSSNEKLFF. The CDR3 nucleotides read TGTGCCAGCAGTTTGGACAGCTCTAATGAAAAACTGTTTTTT. Looking up the rest from reference TRBV28 and TRBJ1-4 gives the full variable domain: DVKVTQSSRYLVKRTGEKVFLECVQDMDHENMFWYRQDPGLGLRLIYFSYDVKMKEKGDIPEGYSVSREKKERFSLILESASTNQTSMYLCASSLDSSNEKLFFGSGTQLSVL.

The chain carries TRBV5-1 and TRBJ2-1; perhaps TRBD2 as D (5 bases). Between the trimmed V and J ends, which lost 0 bases and 0 bases, there was a span of 7 bases. Germline V CDR1 and CDR2: SGHRS, YFSETQ. The length of the CDR3 is 15 residues. The CDR3 region is CASSLAGSSYNEQFF. CDR3 DNA sequence: TGCGCCAGCAGCTTGGCGGGGAGCTCCTACAATGAGCAGTTCTTC.

In its sample, this clone ranks as medium-sized. The chain recombines TRBV6-5 with TRBJ2-7, with TRBD2 matching over 9 bases. Germline lookup yields CDR1 MNHEY and CDR2 SVGAGI. V shed 8 bases and J 3 bases; nucleotides not matched to a gene: 2. The CDR3 runs to 12 residues. CDR3 DNA: TGTGCCAGCGGAGCGGGAGGCTACGAGCAGTACTTC. Its translation is CASGAGGYEQYF.

This clone occurred a few times. In DNA, the CDR3 is TGTGCCAGCAGCGCCCAATTGTACGCGAACACCGGGGAGCTGTTTTTT. This gives the protein CASSAQLYANTGELFF. This sequence joins TRBV7-6 and TRBJ2-2; no clear D. Deletions cut 5 bases from V and 0 bases from J, with 13 bases between. Germline CDR1 reads SGHVS; CDR2 reads FNYEAQ. The CDR3 loop spans 16 amino acids. Full variable domain (outside the CDR3, taken from reference TRBV7-6 and TRBJ2-2): GAGVSQSPRYKVTKRGQDVALRCDPISGHVSLYWYRQALGQGPEFLTYFNYEAQQDKSGLPNDRFSAERPEGSISTLTIQRTEQRDSAMYRCASSAQLYANTGELFFGEGSRLTVL.

This chain uses TRBV5-1 with TRBJ2-7, with 8 bases lining up with TRBD1. The CDR3 spans 15 residues. CDR1 SGHRS and CDR2 YFSETQ come from the germline V gene. With V trimmed by 0 bases and J by 6 bases, 8 bases remained unmatched. The CDR3 sequence is CASSLAGQGAGEQYF. DNA for the CDR3: TGCGCCAGCAGCTTGGCCGGGCAGGGGGCCGGCGAGCAGTACTTC. Full variable domain (remainder filled in from reference TRBV5-1 and TRBJ2-7): KAGVTQTPRYLIKTRGQQVTLSCSPISGHRSVSWYQQTPGQGLQFLFEYFSETQRNKGNFPGRFSGRQFSNSRSEMNVSTLELGDSALYLCASSLAGQGAGEQYFGPGTRLTVT.

The rearrangement joins TRBV7-8 to TRBJ2-7; D could derive from TRBD1 or TRBD2 (5 bases each). There are 15 residues in the CDR3. The germline V gene has CDR1 SGHVS and CDR2 FQNEAQ. V lost 8 bases and J lost 6, with 23 bases in between. CDR3 coding DNA: TGTGCCAGCTGCCCGTCGGGACGTCCTTTGTCCGAGCAGTACTTC. Its protein is CASCPSGRPLSEQYF.

By frequency in the sample, this clone is large. The rearrangement links TRBV5-6 to TRBJ1-3; 7 bases map to TRBD1. Germline V lookup: CDR1 SGHDT, CDR2 YYEEEE. V dropped 4 bases and J dropped 5; count of bases not matched to a gene: 9. The CDR3 spans 15 residues. CDR3 nucleotides: TGTGCCAGCAGCGGAACTAGGGGGCGTCGAAACACCATATATTTT. Translation gives CASSGTRGRRNTIYF.

The chain recombines TRBV7-3 with TRBJ2-5; D possibly corresponds to TRBD1 (6 bases). Germline V gene sequence: CDR1 SGHTA, CDR2 FQGTGA. This CDR3 has 15 amino acids. The V and J ends lost 5 bases and 1 base respectively, with 14 bases between them. The CDR3 nucleotides are TGTGCCAGCAGCCCCGGACAGAGAGGCCAAGAGACCCAGTACTTC. Its translation is CASSPGQRGQETQYF.

The chain has TRBV19 and TRBJ1-1; D is perhaps TRBD1 (6 bases). The CDR3 extends over 17 amino acids. The germline gives CDR1 LNHDA, CDR2 SQIVND (reference sequence). V was pared by 3 bases and J by 2 bases, with 19 bases between. DNA for the CDR3: TGTGCCAGTAGTATCGGGACTGGGGGGGCAGGAAACACTGAAGCTTTCTTT. Protein: CASSIGTGGAGNTEAFF.

J is TRBJ2-7 and V is TRBV7-2; D is undetermined. The CDR3 contains 14 residues. The V end was cut by 3 bases, the J end by 1 base, with 10 bases between. Germline CDR1 reads SGHTA; CDR2 reads FQGNSA. For the CDR3, the DNA is TGTGCCAGCAGCTTTTTCGTCACTTCCTACGAGCAGTACTTC. Translating gives CASSFFVTSYEQYF. The whole variable domain, filled in from reference TRBV7-2 and TRBJ2-7, reads GAGVSQSPSNKVTEKGKDVELRCDPISGHTALYWYRQSLGQGLEFLIYFQGNSAPDKSGLPSDRFSAERTGGSVSTLTIQRTQQEDSAVYLCASSFFVTSYEQYFGPGTRLTVT.

The chain carries TRBV7-2 and TRBJ1-1; TRBD1 is a possible D gene (6 bases). The V gene lost 6 bases and the J gene lost 8 bases, with 16 bases spanning the gap. The CDR3 covers 13 residues. Per the germline V gene, CDR1 is SGHTA and CDR2 is FQGNSA. CDR3 sequence reads: CASRHSPGTEAFF. The CDR3, as DNA: TGTGCCAGCAGGCACTCCCCAGGGACAGAAGCTTTCTTT.

The chain is built from TRBV7-9 and TRBJ1-6; D ambiguous. The CDR3 loop spans 13 amino acids. Trimming shortened V by 1 base and J by 7 bases, and 5 bases separated the two germline ends. The germline gives CDR1 SEHNR, CDR2 FQNEAQ (reference sequence). The CDR3 reads CASSLVGNSPLHF. The CDR3 region has the DNA TGTGCCAGCAGCTTAGTCGGAAATTCACCCCTCCACTTT.

The chain recombines TRBV13 with TRBJ2-1; TRBD1 agrees at 8 bases. V lost 1 base to trimming and J lost 1 base; unmatched junction nucleotides: 0. In germline, CDR1 is PRHDT, CDR2 FYEKMQ (reference sequence). The CDR3 spans 15 residues. CDR3 coding DNA: TGTGCCAGCAGCTTAGACAGGGGGTCCTACAATGAGCAGTTCTTC. Its protein is CASSLDRGSYNEQFF.

This chain joins TRBV28 and TRBJ1-1; D perhaps matches TRBD1 (6 bases). Germline V gives CDR1 MDHEN, CDR2 SYDVKM. The CDR3 covers 15 residues. V was shortened by 4 bases and J by 1 base, with 13 bases between the two germline ends. CDR3 nucleotide sequence: TGTGCCAGCAGTTCTACTGGGGGGGCGAACACTGAAGCTTTCTTT. Protein product: CASSSTGGANTEAFF.

V and J are TRBV5-1 and TRBJ2-2, with D tentatively TRBD1 or TRBD2 (6 bases each). This CDR3 region has 15 residues. The germline V gene encodes CDR1 SGHRS and CDR2 YFSETQ. The V end was cut by 2 bases, the J end by 1 base, with 9 bases between. The CDR3 DNA sequence: TGCGCCAGCAGCTTCGAGGGGGGGAACACCGGGGAGCTGTTTTTT. Amino acids: CASSFEGGNTGELFF.

J is TRBJ2-3 and V is TRBV19; D possibly matches TRBD1 or TRBD2 (5 bases each). Trimming took 3 bases from V and 2 from J, leaving 9 bases between them. This CDR3 region has 14 residues. Germline assignment: CDR1 LNHDA and CDR2 SQIVND (reference sequence). This chain's CDR3 is CASSISGTTDTQYF. The CDR3 region has the DNA TGTGCCAGTAGTATCTCCGGGACCACAGATACGCAGTATTTT.

The chain carries TRBV2 and TRBJ1-5, with D perhaps TRBD1 (5 bases). The germline V and J ends were trimmed by 5 bases and 0 bases, with 11 bases remaining between them. Germline CDR1 reads SNHLY; CDR2 reads FYNNEI. This CDR3 region has 15 residues. The CDR3 region has the DNA TGTGCCAGCAGTCCCCAGGGATATAGCAATCAGCCCCAGCATTTT. This encodes CASSPQGYSNQPQHF.

This clone has a single count. Written as DNA, the CDR3 is TGCGCCAGCAGCTTGAACACCAACAATGAGCAGTTCTTC. Residues: CASSLNTNNEQFF. The chain is built from TRBV5-1 and TRBJ2-1; D is undetermined. The germline CDR1 and CDR2 sequences are SGHRS and YFSETQ. V was cut by 1 base and J by 5 bases, with 7 bases left in between. The CDR3 is 13 amino acids.

The V gene is TRBV9, the J gene TRBJ1-2; D is unresolved. In germline, CDR1 is SGDLS, CDR2 YYNGEE. V dropped 1 base and J dropped 6 bases, with 7 bases sitting between them. This CDR3 has 12 amino acids. The CDR3: CASSVTGDGYTF. CDR3 in DNA: TGTGCCAGCAGCGTAACTGGGGATGGCTACACCTTC.

This clone was seen more than once but under ten times. The CDR3 spells CASSQAQQPQHF. Here the CDR3 DNA reads TGTGCCAGCAGCCAAGCCCAACAGCCCCAGCATTTT. This chain uses TRBV3-1 (or the pseudogene TRBV3-2) with TRBJ1-5; D is ambiguous. V was clipped by 1 base and J by 7 bases, with 5 bases between them. This CDR3 contains 12 residues. The germline V gene encodes CDR1 LGHDT and CDR2 YNNKEL (reference sequence).

Within the sample, this clone is medium-sized. This rearrangement joins TRBV11-2 to TRBJ2-7; D could derive from TRBD1 or TRBD2 (5 bases each). From germline, CDR1 is SGHAT and CDR2 FQNNGV. Trimming took 1 base from V and 6 from J, leaving 7 bases between them. The CDR3 contains 12 residues. In DNA form, the CDR3 reads TGTGCCAGCAGCTTAGGTGGGGGCGAGCAGTACTTC. It codes for CASSLGGGEQYF. The entire variable domain, with the rest obtained from reference TRBV11-2 and TRBJ2-7, is as follows: EAGVAQSPRYKIIEKRQSVAFWCNPISGHATLYWYQQILGQGPKLLIQFQNNGVVDDSQLPKDRFSAERLKGVDSTLKIQPAKLEDSAVYLCASSLGGGEQYFGPGTRLTVT.

The chain combines TRBV19 with TRBJ2-5; D is possibly TRBD2 (7 bases). The length of the CDR3 is 15 residues. The germline V and J ends were trimmed by 3 bases and 5 bases, with 16 bases remaining between them. Germline V gene lookup returns CDR1 LNHDA and CDR2 SQIVND (reference sequence). CDR3 residues: CASSIGGGLGETQYF. The CDR3 coding sequence is TGTGCCAGTAGTATTGGGGGGGGCTTAGGTGAGACCCAGTACTTC.